This TCR beta chain was recorded in a study of graft-versus-host responses after intestinal transplantation. On the study more broadly: Recipients got multivisceral, liver-intestinal, or isolated intestinal transplants.

Some clones are missing from TCRdb's copy, which holds only in-frame ones; the method was immunoSEQ multiplex PCR. The sample lists about 70,000 clones, roughly 94% occurring once. As for this clone: Its antigen is undetermined.

V shed 3 bases and J 5 bases; nucleotides not matched to a gene: 3. This CDR3 region has 14 residues. Germline-derived CDR1 and CDR2 are SGHTA and FQGTGA. The chain couples TRBV7-3 to TRBJ2-2, with 7 nucleotides matching TRBD1. The sequences come from unstimulated CD8+ T cells sorted from spleen or lymph node cells, collected before intestinal transplant. The origin of this receptor is a human donor who received an intestinal transplant. CDR3 sequence reads: CASSFYRGTGELFF. In DNA, the CDR3 is TGTGCCAGCAGCTTCTACAGGGGTACCGGGGAGCTGTTTTTT.